A selection of T cell receptor beta chains follows, all from one sample in a study of shared T cell receptors in the human thymus. Here immunoSEQ multiplex PCR was the method, and the copy in TCRdb shows in-frame clones only, minus some. This table holds roughly 560,000 clones, 75% to 80% found once. These data were also reused for a study on human thymus T cells.

Sequenced: thymocytes. The receptors shown here come from a boy under two years old with a congenital heart defect. The CDR3 runs from the conserved cysteine through the conserved F or W. The order of the fields is CDR3 length, V gene, J gene, CDR3 protein.

cdr3_length: 14; v_call: TRBV5-6; j_call: TRBJ2-5; cdr3_aa: CASSLGLARETQYF
cdr3_length: 13; v_call: TRBV19; j_call: TRBJ2-7; cdr3_aa: CASSRAGGDEQYF
cdr3_length: 15; v_call: TRBV30; j_call: TRBJ2-5; cdr3_aa: CAWSVPGQGGETQYF
cdr3_length: 13; v_call: TRBV4-1; j_call: TRBJ1-5; cdr3_aa: CASSKGEAQPQHF
cdr3_length: 15; v_call: TRBV4-2; j_call: TRBJ1-2; cdr3_aa: CASSQDGTGGYGYTF
cdr3_length: 13; v_call: TRBV29-1; j_call: TRBJ1-2; cdr3_aa: CSVEDRGARGYTF
cdr3_length: 14; v_call: TRBV28; j_call: TRBJ1-4; cdr3_aa: CASKRGGTNEKLFF
cdr3_length: 15; v_call: TRBV15; j_call: TRBJ2-1; cdr3_aa: CATSTQRFSYNEQFF
cdr3_length: 16; v_call: TRBV6-5; j_call: TRBJ2-7; cdr3_aa: CASSYSRLAGGYEQYF
cdr3_length: 13; v_call: TRBV28; j_call: TRBJ1-2; cdr3_aa: CASSAPGQDGYTF
cdr3_length: 14; v_call: TRBV6-1; j_call: TRBJ1-1; cdr3_aa: CASSEEGQGLEAFF
cdr3_length: 16; v_call: TRBV7-9; j_call: TRBJ1-2; cdr3_aa: CASSLGGGRANYGYTF
cdr3_length: 15; v_call: TRBV25-1; j_call: TRBJ2-5; cdr3_aa: CASSDGDTAQETQYF
cdr3_length: 16; v_call: TRBV5-6; j_call: TRBJ2-3; cdr3_aa: CASSYFRADQGDTQYF
cdr3_length: 15; v_call: TRBV7-3; j_call: TRBJ2-1; cdr3_aa: CASSLTGLAAHEQFF
cdr3_length: 13; v_call: TRBV7-9; j_call: TRBJ2-1; cdr3_aa: CASSFLSDNEQFF
cdr3_length: 14; v_call: TRBV7-8; j_call: TRBJ2-5; cdr3_aa: CASSLSGTGETQYF
cdr3_length: 14; v_call: TRBV27; j_call: TRBJ2-7; cdr3_aa: CASSLIQGCYEQYF
cdr3_length: 18; v_call: TRBV1; j_call: TRBJ2-1; cdr3_aa: CTSSQVAAVRYPYNEQFF
cdr3_length: 13; v_call: TRBV30; j_call: TRBJ2-7; cdr3_aa: CAWSVRGGNEQYF
cdr3_length: 15; v_call: TRBV19; j_call: TRBJ1-2; cdr3_aa: CASSPRTGGRYGYTF
cdr3_length: 15; v_call: TRBV5-6; j_call: TRBJ2-1; cdr3_aa: CASSPWGDSGNEQFF
cdr3_length: 12; v_call: TRBV7-2; j_call: TRBJ1-1; cdr3_aa: CASSHERAEAFF
cdr3_length: 18; v_call: TRBV5-6; j_call: TRBJ2-3; cdr3_aa: CASSLGAGGPLPTDTQYF
cdr3_length: 17; v_call: TRBV5-6; j_call: TRBJ2-1; cdr3_aa: CASTLGGTSHLMDEQFF
cdr3_length: 13; v_call: TRBV19; j_call: TRBJ1-2; cdr3_aa: CASSPGQEDGYTF
cdr3_length: 16; v_call: TRBV7-2; j_call: TRBJ2-3; cdr3_aa: CASSLDLAGEPDTQYF
cdr3_length: 14; v_call: TRBV5-1; j_call: TRBJ1-2; cdr3_aa: CASGTTGDYYGYTF
cdr3_length: 14; v_call: TRBV9; j_call: TRBJ2-3; cdr3_aa: CASSAAGGADTQYF
cdr3_length: 18; v_call: TRBV2; j_call: TRBJ1-5; cdr3_aa: CASSATGYKDNSNQPQHF
cdr3_length: 15; v_call: TRBV10-3; j_call: TRBJ2-7; cdr3_aa: CAPRPGTGGPDEQYF
cdr3_length: 16; v_call: TRBV13; j_call: TRBJ2-1; cdr3_aa: CASSLSGTSEGYEQFF
cdr3_length: 19; v_call: TRBV7-2; j_call: TRBJ2-3; cdr3_aa: CASSLAPAGARGGTDTQYF
cdr3_length: 15; v_call: TRBV6-5; j_call: TRBJ2-7; cdr3_aa: CASSYQTSGSYEQYF
cdr3_length: 17; v_call: TRBV7-3; j_call: TRBJ2-3; cdr3_aa: CASSLRPAGGPKDTQYF
cdr3_length: 14; v_call: TRBV28; j_call: TRBJ2-1; cdr3_aa: CASNTGEEGNEQFF
cdr3_length: 15; v_call: TRBV4-3; j_call: TRBJ2-7; cdr3_aa: CASSHASRGSNEQYF
cdr3_length: 13; v_call: TRBV6-1; j_call: TRBJ2-1; cdr3_aa: CASSEARGNEQFF
cdr3_length: 16; v_call: TRBV18; j_call: TRBJ2-1; cdr3_aa: CASSPPQGARDNEQFF
cdr3_length: 14; v_call: TRBV6-5; j_call: TRBJ1-2; cdr3_aa: CASSVLRGGDGYTF
cdr3_length: 14; v_call: TRBV5-1; j_call: TRBJ1-2; cdr3_aa: CASRPNRERGGYTF
cdr3_length: 18; v_call: TRBV18; j_call: TRBJ2-7; cdr3_aa: CASSPTRGQARIGYEQYF
cdr3_length: 15; v_call: TRBV6-1; j_call: TRBJ2-1; cdr3_aa: CASSEWRTSGNEQFF
cdr3_length: 18; v_call: TRBV19; j_call: TRBJ2-1; cdr3_aa: CASSTHQVGASSYNEQFF
cdr3_length: 17; v_call: TRBV4-3; j_call: TRBJ2-3; cdr3_aa: CASSEGTSGPSTDTQYF
cdr3_length: 15; v_call: TRBV13; j_call: TRBJ2-7; cdr3_aa: CASSLGGAALYEQYF
cdr3_length: 16; v_call: TRBV28; j_call: TRBJ2-3; cdr3_aa: CASSPPRPGGTDTQYF
cdr3_length: 15; v_call: TRBV7-9; j_call: TRBJ1-2; cdr3_aa: CASSLPPPRDYGYTF
cdr3_length: 15; v_call: TRBV14; j_call: TRBJ2-7; cdr3_aa: CASSQAARGLNEQYF
cdr3_length: 15; v_call: TRBV19; j_call: TRBJ1-2; cdr3_aa: CASSSDRGRGYGYTF
cdr3_length: 16; v_call: TRBV9; j_call: TRBJ2-7; cdr3_aa: CASSVGGRAFVYEQYF
cdr3_length: 14; v_call: TRBV5-6; j_call: TRBJ2-5; cdr3_aa: CASSLDGGSRTQYF